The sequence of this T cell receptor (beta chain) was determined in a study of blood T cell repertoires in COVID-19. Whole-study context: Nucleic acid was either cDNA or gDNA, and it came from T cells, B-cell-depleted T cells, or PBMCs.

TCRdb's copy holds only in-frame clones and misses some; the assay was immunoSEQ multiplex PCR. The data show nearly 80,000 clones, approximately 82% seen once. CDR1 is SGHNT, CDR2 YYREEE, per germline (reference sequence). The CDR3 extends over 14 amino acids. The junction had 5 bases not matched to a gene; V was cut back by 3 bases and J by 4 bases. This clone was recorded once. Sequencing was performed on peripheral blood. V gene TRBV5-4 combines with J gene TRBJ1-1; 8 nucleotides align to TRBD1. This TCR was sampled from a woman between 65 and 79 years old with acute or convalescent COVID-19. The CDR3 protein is CASSSQGASTEAFF. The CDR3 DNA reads TGTGCCAGCAGCTCGCAGGGGGCCTCCACTGAAGCTTTCTTT.